A single sample is the source of the 30 T cell receptor beta chains below, sequenced in a study of beta chain features in type 1 diabetes (dated by TCRdb to the late 2010s). Receptor amplification or capture employed the immunoSEQ multiplex PCR assay. All of the isolated RNA was reverse transcribed with the High Capacity cDNA Reverse Transcription Kit, so expressed TCRB transcripts were sequenced. Imported from immuneACCESS, the table was reduced by TCRdb to in-frame sequences with V and J called. These copies leave out some clones; in studies compared against another copy, an unresolved V gene accounts for under half, and the cause of the remainder is not known. The sample data list some 500,000 clones, and 9.5% to 12% of these were observed just once. Clones ranked in the top ten supply less than 0.06% of the sample. Specimen: naive CD4+ T cells from blood. The sample's cell subset or site, from its label and the paper: true naive CD4+ T cells. Source of these receptors: a woman between 18 and 29 years old in good health.

This clone was counted between two and nine times. J is TRBJ2-3 and V is TRBV6-1; D gene unclear. Trimming took 1 base from V and 6 from J, leaving 8 bases between them. There are 13 residues in the CDR3. The germline V gene has CDR1 MNHNS and CDR2 SASEGT. The CDR3 sequence: CASSEGPLDTQYF. CDR3 coding DNA: TGTGCCAGCAGTGAAGGCCCTCTTGATACGCAGTATTTT.

This clone came up a few times. The genes are TRBV6-5 and TRBJ1-1; D is uncertain. The CDR3 sequence is 13 residues long. Deletions cut 6 bases from V and 0 bases from J, with 8 bases between. The germline gives CDR1 MNHEY, CDR2 SVGAGI. The CDR3 spells CASRLQLNTEAFF. Written as DNA, the CDR3 is TGTGCCAGCAGATTACAGCTGAACACTGAAGCTTTCTTT.

The sample holds a few counts of this clone. The chain has TRBV7-9 and TRBJ1-1; tentative D call: TRBD1 (5 bases). V was pared by 6 bases and J by 8 bases, with 7 bases between. The CDR3 sequence is 10 residues long. CDR1 is SEHNR, CDR2 FQNEAQ, per germline (reference sequence). The CDR3 bases are TGTGCCAGCAGGGGGCAAGAAGCTTTCTTT. It specifies CASRGQEAFF.

This clone came up a few times. This chain links TRBV5-1 with TRBJ2-5; D assignment may be TRBD1 or TRBD2 (5 bases each). This CDR3 has 15 residues. Trimming pared 3 bases from V and 5 bases from J, leaving 17 bases between. Germline V gives CDR1 SGHRS, CDR2 YFSETQ. The CDR3 protein is CASSSGTSATETQYF. The CDR3 DNA reads as TGCGCCAGCAGCTCCGGGACGTCGGCAACGGAGACCCAGTACTTC.

The chain recombines TRBV6-4 with TRBJ2-7; the D gene could be TRBD1 or TRBD2 (6 bases each). The CDR3 consists of 13 residues. Trimming shortened V by 3 bases and J by 5 bases, and 11 bases separated the two germline ends. Germline V gene sequence: CDR1 MRHNA, CDR2 SNTAGT. CDR3 sequence (DNA): TGTGCCAGCAGTGATAGGGGGAGGCACGAGCAGTACGTC. It codes for CASSDRGRHEQYV.

This clone has a handful of counts. The sample contains more than one DNA sequence encoding this CDR3. V gene TRBV7-2 combines with J gene TRBJ1-5; D unclear. The CDR3 is 12 residues long. The germline V gene encodes CDR1 SGHTA and CDR2 FQGNSA. V dropped 0 bases and J dropped 7 bases, with 4 bases sitting between them. The CDR3: CASSLAGQPQHF. Here the CDR3 DNA reads TGTGCCAGCAGCTTAGCTGGACAGCCCCAGCATTTT.

The CDR3 region has the DNA TGCGCCAGCAGCCGCTACATACTAGCGGTACACAGGGACCAGACCTACGAGCAGTACTTC. Translating gives CASSRYILAVHRDQTYEQYF. V gene TRBV4-1 combines with J gene TRBJ2-7; TRBD2 agrees at 8 bases. The CDR3 is 20 residues long. Germline-derived CDR1 and CDR2 are MGHRA and YSYEKL. After removal of 4 bases from V and 2 bases from J, the junction contained 22 bases not matched to a gene.

This clone was seen a handful of times. This chain connects TRBV29-1 to TRBJ2-3; TRBD2 matches 13 bases. Trimming cost V 8 bases and J 2 bases; bases outside gene matches: 4. The V gene's germline CDR1 is SQVTM and CDR2 ANQGSEA. This CDR3 region has 14 residues. CDR3 nucleotide sequence: TGCAGCACCGGGACTAGCGGGACCACAGATACGCAGTATTTT. Translation: CSTGTSGTTDTQYF.

The chain recombines TRBV5-6 with TRBJ2-1; a possible D gene is TRBD1 (6 bases). V was pared by 4 bases and J by 4 bases, with 15 bases between. Germline lookup yields CDR1 SGHDT and CDR2 YYEEEE. CDR3 size: 15 residues. CDR3 DNA: TGTGCCAGCAGCCAGGACAGAATATTATACAATGAGCAGTTCTTC. Its translation is CASSQDRILYNEQFF. The variable domain in full, with the rest retrieved from reference TRBV5-6 and TRBJ2-1, is DAGVTQSPTHLIKTRGQQVTLRCSPKSGHDTVSWYQQALGQGPQFIFQYYEEEERQRGNFPDRFSGHQFPNYSSELNVNALLLGDSALYLCASSQDRILYNEQFFGPGTRLTVL.

The gene calls are TRBV14 and TRBJ2-5, with no clear D. CDR1 and CDR2 (germline): SGHDN, FVKESK. CDR3 length equals 14 residues. V was pared by 2 bases and J by 3 bases, with 10 bases between. The CDR3 sequence: CASSQLAVKETQYF. The CDR3 nucleotides read TGTGCCAGCAGCCAACTTGCAGTAAAAGAGACCCAGTACTTC.

About this clone itself: The junction departs from the called germline gene at one end, perhaps through a read error. The gene calls are TRBV5-1 and TRBJ1-6; no clear D. Germline V gene lookup returns CDR1 SGHRS and CDR2 YFSETQ. The CDR3 is 18 amino acids. The CDR3 region has the DNA TGCGCCAGCAGCTTGGGGTCGTACCCGAACTCCAATAATTCACCCCTCCACTTT. As protein: CASSLGSYPNSNNSPLHF.

The chain employs TRBV5-1 and TRBJ2-1; 9 nucleotides line up with TRBD2. After removal of 6 bases from V and 4 bases from J, the junction contained 8 bases not matched to a gene. Germline V CDR1 and CDR2: SGHRS, YFSETQ. This CDR3 has 15 amino acids. CDR3 DNA sequence: TGCGCCAGCAAAACCAGCGGGAGGATATACAATGAGCAGTTCTTC. Its translation: CASKTSGRIYNEQFF.

The V and J genes are TRBV14 and TRBJ1-1, with D possibly TRBD1 on 5 matching bases. V was trimmed by 2 bases and J by 4 bases, leaving 14 bases between them. The germline CDR1 and CDR2 sequences are SGHDN and FVKESK. The length of the CDR3 is 15 residues. CDR3 nucleotide sequence: TGTGCCAGCAGCCAACAGGCAGGGTTGGGCACTGAAGCTTTCTTT. Its translation: CASSQQAGLGTEAFF.

The chain carries TRBV27 and TRBJ1-2; 8 nucleotides match TRBD1. The trim removed 2 bases at V and 11 bases at J, leaving 7 bases unmatched. The germline V gene has CDR1 MNHEY and CDR2 SMNVEV (reference sequence). CDR3 length: 13 amino acids. The CDR3 reads CASSLGQGARYTF. The CDR3, as DNA: TGTGCCAGCAGTTTAGGTCAGGGGGCGCGTTACACCTTC.

This clone was counted only a few times. V usage is TRBV6-6 and J usage is TRBJ1-2; possible D gene TRBD1, 5 bases. The CDR3 is 16 residues long. V lost 5 bases, J lost 4 bases, and 20 bases lay in between. CDR1 and CDR2 (germline): MNHNY, SVGAGI (reference sequence). In DNA, the CDR3 is TGTGCCAGCAGTCCCCGAGGGGCAGGGCAAAGCTATGGCTACACCTTC. It is translated as CASSPRGAGQSYGYTF.

Only a few counts were recorded for this clone. The gene calls are TRBV11-2 and TRBJ2-5, with D unresolved. Per germline, CDR1 SGHAT and CDR2 FQNNGV. V lost 2 bases to trimming and J lost 1 base, with 2 bases between them. This CDR3 is 12 amino acids long. CDR3 region: CASSLTQETQYF. The CDR3 bases are TGTGCCAGCAGCTTAACCCAAGAGACCCAGTACTTC.

This chain joins TRBV30 and TRBJ2-5, with 8 bases matching TRBD1. CDR3 length equals 17 residues. The V gene's germline CDR1 is GTSNPN and CDR2 SVGIG (reference sequence). V shed 2 bases and J 2 bases; nucleotides not matched to a gene: 13. CDR3 nucleotides: TGTGCCTGGAGTCGGGCCCGGACAGGGAGTGGGCAAGAGACCCAGTACTTC. The encoded protein is CAWSRARTGSGQETQYF.

The V and J genes are TRBV5-6 and TRBJ2-1, with a weak D call TRBD2 (5 bases). The CDR3 has 16 amino acids. CDR1 and CDR2 (germline): SGHDT, YYEEEE. Trimming removed 1 base from V and 7 bases from J, with 18 bases in between. CDR3 region: CASSLLSLAGRNEQFF. Here the CDR3 DNA reads TGTGCCAGCAGCTTGTTGAGCCTAGCCGGAAGAAATGAGCAGTTCTTC.

The V call is TRBV7-9, the J call TRBJ1-4, with 7 positions matching TRBD1. The CDR3 is 15 residues long. V lost 5 bases to trimming and J lost 7 bases; unmatched junction nucleotides: 10. Germline CDR1 SEHNR, CDR2 FQNEAQ (reference sequence). CDR3: CASSPSRDSSEKLFF. DNA of the CDR3: TGTGCCAGCAGCCCTAGCCGGGACAGTAGTGAAAAACTGTTTTTT.

In its sample, this clone was seen a few times. The chain joins TRBV28 to TRBJ1-4, with D uncertain. The CDR3 contains 14 residues. Germline V gene sequence: CDR1 MDHEN, CDR2 SYDVKM. Trimming stripped 6 bases from V and 5 bases from J, with 13 bases between. The DNA of the CDR3 is TGTGCCAGCAGATCGTACGGGAAGAATGAAAAACTGTTTTTT. Translated, it gives CASRSYGKNEKLFF. The variable domain in full, completed from reference TRBV28 and TRBJ1-4, reads DVKVTQSSRYLVKRTGEKVFLECVQDMDHENMFWYRQDPGLGLRLIYFSYDVKMKEKGDIPEGYSVSREKKERFSLILESASTNQTSMYLCASRSYGKNEKLFFGSGTQLSVL.

There are a few counts of this clone. The chain uses TRBV7-2 and TRBJ2-3; D is undetermined. The CDR3 spans 15 residues. CDR1 is SGHTA, CDR2 FQGNSA, per germline. V dropped 0 bases and J dropped 0 bases, with 7 bases sitting between them. CDR3: CASSLAVTSTDTQYF. CDR3 DNA sequence: TGTGCCAGCAGCTTAGCGGTAACTAGCACAGATACGCAGTATTTT. Variable domain in full (rest from reference TRBV7-2 and TRBJ2-3): GAGVSQSPSNKVTEKGKDVELRCDPISGHTALYWYRQSLGQGLEFLIYFQGNSAPDKSGLPSDRFSAERTGGSVSTLTIQRTQQEDSAVYLCASSLAVTSTDTQYFGPGTRLTVL.

In its sample, this clone was seen a few times. V gene TRBV25-1 combines with J gene TRBJ2-7; 11 bases align to TRBD2. This CDR3 spans 15 amino acids. Losses at the gene ends were 4 bases for V and 2 bases for J; bases not matched to a gene: 4. From germline, CDR1 is MGHDK and CDR2 SYGVNS. DNA for the CDR3: TGTGCCAGCAGTGGACTAGCGGGACGGGCCTACGAGCAGTACTTC. It is translated as CASSGLAGRAYEQYF.

The chain joins TRBV4-1 to TRBJ1-2; 9 positions match TRBD1. With 0 bases clipped from V and 0 bases from J, the junction kept 5 bases outside the gene matches. Germline lookup yields CDR1 MGHRA and CDR2 YSYEKL. The CDR3 has 17 residues. The CDR3 DNA sequence: TGCGCCAGCAGCCAAGAGGGACAGGGAGTAGCTAACTATGGCTACACCTTC. It yields the protein CASSQEGQGVANYGYTF.

On this clone itself: Other nucleotide sequences from this sample produce the same CDR3. This rearrangement joins TRBV7-2 to TRBJ2-5; D not certain. The CDR3 has 12 residues. V was clipped by 1 base and J by 4 bases, with 4 bases between them. Germline V CDR1 and CDR2: SGHTA, FQGNSA. In DNA, the CDR3 is TGTGCCAGCAGCTTAGACGTAGAGACCCAGTACTTC. Its protein is CASSLDVETQYF.

The chain couples TRBV4-2 to TRBJ1-2; possible D gene TRBD1, 6 bases. This CDR3 region has 16 residues. The V gene's germline CDR1 is LGHNA and CDR2 YNFKEQ. The V gene lost 1 base and the J gene lost 1 base, with 13 bases spanning the gap. The CDR3 DNA follows: TGTGCCAGCAGCCAAGGCCTTTACAGGGATAACTATGGCTACACCTTC. Its translation: CASSQGLYRDNYGYTF.

The chain employs TRBV7-2 and TRBJ2-1; perhaps TRBD2 as D (6 bases). Trimming stripped 5 bases from V and 1 base from J, with 12 bases between. There are 15 residues in the CDR3. Germline V gives CDR1 SGHTA, CDR2 FQGNSA. The chain's CDR3 is CASSPPEGSYNEQFF. In DNA form, the CDR3 reads TGTGCCAGCAGCCCCCCGGAGGGGTCCTACAATGAGCAGTTCTTC.

On this clone itself: At one of its ends the junction is not consistent with the germline gene, which may arise from a read error. This chain uses TRBV7-8 with TRBJ2-3, with TRBD1 as a possible D gene (5 bases). Germline assignment: CDR1 SGHVS and CDR2 FQNEAQ. CDR3 length equals 13 residues. CDR3 in amino acids: CASRVVTLDTQYF. Written as DNA, the CDR3 is TGTGCAAGCAGGGTTGTGACTCTAGATACGCAGTATTTT.

The chain carries TRBV7-9 and TRBJ1-1, with TRBD1 as a possible D gene (6 bases). The length of the CDR3 is 14 residues. Per the germline V gene, CDR1 is SEHNR and CDR2 is FQNEAQ (reference sequence). Trimming left V 3 bases short and J 4 bases short, with 12 bases between. CDR3 protein: CASSFEGGITEAFF. The DNA of the CDR3 is TGTGCCAGCAGCTTTGAAGGGGGTATCACTGAAGCTTTCTTT.

The chain joins TRBV9 to TRBJ2-2; 10 bases align to TRBD2. This CDR3 comprises 19 residues. The V segment lost 6 bases and the J segment 3 bases; nucleotides outside the gene matches: 17. Germline loops: CDR1 SGDLS, CDR2 YYNGEE. CDR3 DNA sequence: TGTGCCAGCATCCAATATCCCGCCCCGGGACTAGCGTACACCGGGGAGCTGTTTTTT. This gives the protein CASIQYPAPGLAYTGELFF.

This clone was seen a handful of times. The chain joins TRBV28 to TRBJ2-2; the D is unclear. Per the germline V gene, CDR1 is MDHEN and CDR2 is SYDVKM. Trimming cost V 3 bases and J 8 bases, with 4 bases left between them. This CDR3 has 11 amino acids. The CDR3 DNA follows: TGTGCCAGCAGTTTCGTTGGGGAGCTGTTTTTT. This codes for CASSFVGELFF.